The rows below give T cell receptor beta chains drawn from one sample of a study of T cells in localized non-small cell lung cancer. The protocol was immunoSEQ multiplex PCR, while the TCRdb copy is restricted to in-frame clones and leaves out a portion. Of a few thousand clones listed, about 30% are singletons. The sample consisted of normal lung tissue next to the tumor, taken before any cancer treatment. Receptors were obtained from a male donor at least 60 years old with stage I squamous cell lung carcinoma. Each CDR3 is given with its conserved first and last residue. The D gene is left open where the match is weak. Size tells how often a clone was seen (once, few, many) or the class of an expanded clone, and some rows leave it out.

TRBJ2-5,TRBV6-8,large,NA,CASSHTGAGETQYF,TGTGCCAGCAGCCATACAGGGGCGGGGGAGACCCAGTACTTC
TRBJ2-7,TRBV9,NA,NA,CASSWGPSSYEQYF,TGTGCCAGCAGTTGGGGGCCGAGCTCCTACGAGCAGTACTTC
TRBJ1-4,TRBV5-1,NA,NA,CASSPDSRNEKLFF,TGCGCCAGCAGCCCGGACAGCCGTAATGAAAAACTGTTTTTT
TRBJ1-2,TRBV11-3,few,TRBD1,CASSLGRQGDGYTF,TGTGCCAGCAGCTTAGGTAGACAGGGGGATGGCTACACCTTC
TRBJ1-2,TRBV6-1,NA,NA,CASSEARRGTYGYTF,TGTGCCAGCAGTGAAGCGCGGAGAGGGACCTATGGCTACACCTTC
TRBJ1-1,TRBV18,NA,TRBD1,CASSPTGVTEAFF,TGTGCCAGCTCACCTACAGGGGTGACTGAAGCTTTCTTT
TRBJ1-2,TRBV2,NA,TRBD1,CASSSGTGNYGYTF,TGTGCCAGCAGTTCCGGGACAGGGAATTATGGCTACACCTTC
TRBJ2-7,TRBV6-8,few,TRBD2,CASSPISGVYEQYF,TGTGCCAGCAGCCCCATTAGCGGGGTCTACGAGCAGTACTTC
TRBJ1-3,TRBV6-8,NA,TRBD1,CASSGTGSGNTIYF,TGTGCCAGCAGTGGGACAGGGTCTGGAAACACCATATATTTT
TRBJ2-1,TRBV6-8,few,TRBD2,CASSYSGLGGDEQFF,TGTGCCAGCAGTTACTCCGGACTAGGCGGGGATGAGCAGTTCTTC
TRBJ2-7,TRBV9,few,TRBD2,CASSKGLAGGYEQYF,TGTGCCAGCAGTAAGGGTCTAGCGGGAGGCTACGAGCAGTACTTC
TRBJ2-2,TRBV19,NA,NA,CASSKTNANTGELFF,TGTGCCAGTAGCAAGACGAACGCGAACACCGGGGAGCTGTTTTTT
TRBJ1-4,TRBV10-3,few,NA,CAISADGEVGKLFF,TGTGCCATCAGCGCGGACGGTGAAGTGGGAAAACTGTTTTTT
TRBJ1-5,TRBV18,few,NA,CASSDESNQPQHF,TGTGCCAGCTCTGATGAGAGCAATCAGCCCCAGCATTTT
TRBJ1-2,TRBV7-6,few,NA,CASSLGTAWVGGYTF,TGTGCCAGCAGCCTTGGGACGGCGTGGGTTGGCGGCTACACCTTC
TRBJ2-1,TRBV19,NA,NA,CASRTSITVSDNEQFF,TGTGCCTCCCGGACTTCTATTACGGTCTCGGACAATGAGCAGTTCTTC
TRBJ2-4,TRBV9,few,NA,CASSPAAVDIQYF,TGTGCCAGCAGCCCCGCTGCGGTGGACATTCAGTACTTC
TRBJ2-5,TRBV11-3,few,NA,CASSLGRGAEETQYF,TGTGCCAGCAGCTTAGGAAGAGGGGCGGAAGAGACTCAGTACTTC
TRBJ2-5,TRBV7-7,few,TRBD1,CASSLVGTGEETQYF,TGTGCCAGCAGCTTAGTTGGGACAGGGGAGGAGACCCAGTACTTC
TRBJ2-2,TRBV9,NA,TRBD2,CASSVVGLDTGELFF,TGTGCCAGCAGCGTAGTCGGACTAGACACCGGGGAGCTGTTTTTT
TRBJ1-1,TRBV11-3,few,TRBD1,CASSRGSSQGARDTEAFF,TGTGCCAGCAGCCGAGGGTCCTCACAGGGGGCGAGGGACACTGAAGCTTTCTTT
TRBJ2-1,TRBV9,many,NA,CASNPLGQINNEQFF,TGTGCCAGCAATCCCTTAGGCCAGATTAACAATGAGCAGTTCTTC
TRBJ1-6,TRBV30,NA,NA,CAWSASGRNSPLHF,TGTGCCTGGAGTGCGTCAGGGAGAAATTCACCCCTCCACTTT
TRBJ1-1,TRBV25-1,NA,NA,CASTPTRMNTEAFF,TGTGCCAGCACTCCAACCCGGATGAACACTGAAGCTTTCTTT
TRBJ2-1,TRBV11-3,medium-sized,TRBD2,CASSAGLAGSNNEQFF,TGTGCCAGCAGCGCCGGACTAGCGGGGTCTAACAATGAGCAGTTCTTC
TRBJ1-5,TRBV2,few,NA,CASDRTGSNQPQHF,TGTGCCAGCGATCGAACGGGAAGCAATCAGCCCCAGCATTTT
TRBJ2-5,TRBV10-2,NA,TRBD2,CATRGGLAGFQETQYF,TGCGCCACCCGGGGGGGACTAGCGGGGTTCCAAGAGACCCAGTACTTC
TRBJ2-3,TRBV25-1,NA,NA,CASSQWGTDTQYF,TGTGCCAGCAGCCAGTGGGGCACAGATACGCAGTATTTT
TRBJ2-1,TRBV6-8,few,NA,CASIATAAAVGRYNEQFF,TGTGCCAGCATTGCGACGGCGGCAGCCGTGGGAAGGTACAATGAGCAGTTCTTC
TRBJ1-5,TRBV19,NA,TRBD1,CASSADRDRAYSNQPQHF,TGTGCCAGTAGTGCCGACCGGGACAGGGCGTATAGCAATCAGCCCCAGCATTTT
TRBJ1-2,TRBV18,NA,NA,CASSLTGPGAANYGYTF,TGTGCCAGCTCGCTTACCGGACCGGGGGCGGCTAACTATGGCTACACCTTC
TRBJ1-5,TRBV19,NA,NA,CASSIADLNQPQHF,TGTGCCAGTAGTATTGCAGATCTCAATCAGCCCCAGCATTTT
TRBJ2-1,TRBV14,large,NA,CASSYTGGYNEQFF,TGTGCCAGCAGTTATACCGGGGGCTACAATGAGCAGTTCTTC
TRBJ2-7,TRBV10-1,NA,NA,CASSDGYEQYF,TGCGCCAGCAGTGATGGCTACGAGCAGTACTTC
TRBJ2-5,TRBV6-8,few,TRBD2,CASMSSGGQETQYF,TGTGCCAGCATGAGTAGCGGGGGCCAAGAGACCCAGTACTTC
TRBJ1-3,TRBV18,NA,NA,CASSSGAGTGNTIYF,TGTGCCAGCTCAAGCGGGGCAGGGACTGGAAACACCATATATTTT
TRBJ2-1,TRBV6-8,medium-sized,NA,CASSYIAEPPHNEQFF,TGTGCCAGCAGTTACATAGCGGAACCCCCTCACAATGAGCAGTTCTTC
TRBJ2-2,TRBV9,medium-sized,NA,CASSEGRGGTGELFF,TGTGCCAGCAGTGAAGGCCGGGGTGGGACCGGGGAGCTGTTTTTT
TRBJ1-1,TRBV19,few,TRBD1,CASSDRANTEAFF,TGTGCCAGTAGTGACAGGGCTAACACTGAAGCTTTCTTT
TRBJ1-5,TRBV6-8,NA,TRBD1,CASSSDRGSQPQHF,TGTGCCAGCAGTTCCGACAGGGGAAGCCAGCCCCAGCATTTT
TRBJ2-7,TRBV15,NA,NA,CATSRGGQGSYEQYF,TGTGCCACCAGCAGGGGAGGTCAGGGTTCCTACGAGCAGTACTTC
TRBJ2-2,TRBV19,NA,NA,CASSIDGTNTGELFF,TGTGCCAGTAGTATAGACGGGACAAACACCGGGGAGCTGTTTTTT
TRBJ2-2,TRBV30,NA,NA,CASPLGAGLRTGELFF,TGTGCCTCCCCATTGGGCGCGGGATTGAGAACCGGGGAGCTGTTTTTT
TRBJ2-6,TRBV30,NA,NA,CAWSGKRSSGANVLTF,TGTGCCTGGAGTGGCAAGCGCAGCTCTGGGGCCAACGTCCTGACTTTC
TRBJ1-1,TRBV6-8,large,TRBD1,CASSARGEAEAFF,TGTGCCAGCAGTGCCAGGGGGGAAGCTGAAGCTTTCTTT